A selection of T cell receptor beta chains follows, all from one sample in a study of CD8 T cells in ankylosing spondylitis. TCRdb re-called the 5' RACE reads through MiXCR, storing one row per CDR3 protein. The profile shows 200,000 or so distinct CDR3 sequences, roughly 26% of them singletons. The source material was blood, either unsorted or a sorted T cell fraction (not recorded which). The source of these receptors is a male donor with ankylosing spondylitis or in good health (not recorded which). The conserved cysteine and the conserved F or W are not part of the CDR3 here. A D gene is named only where the DNA matches it firmly. The size of a clone is reported for some rows only, either as once, few or many, or as a class for expanded clones.

TRBJ2-1	TRBV7-9	NA	TRBD2	ASSLGLSGRRDEQF
TRBJ2-1	TRBV9	few	NA	ASSPGLTSYNEQF
TRBJ2-5	TRBV5-1	many	NA	ASSPFSGGGETQY
TRBJ2-3	TRBV9	many	TRBD2	ASSTPTSARTDTQY
TRBJ2-5	TRBV20-1	NA	TRBD2	SASSASGETENQETQY
TRBJ1-1	TRBV7-9	few	NA	ASSFSGYAF
TRBJ1-3	TRBV3-1	many	NA	ASSKATGNTIY
TRBJ2-1	TRBV5-1	NA	NA	ASSLSSFSSYNEQF
TRBJ2-2	TRBV5-1	NA	TRBD2	ASRPTESGTHTGELF
TRBJ2-1	TRBV27	NA	NA	ASTRSSGSYNEQF
TRBJ2-7	TRBV10-2	NA	NA	ASSPDRVSYEQY
TRBJ2-7	TRBV5-5	few	NA	ASSLSWPSSSYEQY
TRBJ2-1	TRBV7-6	many	TRBD2	ASSKGAGLAVSSYNEQF
TRBJ1-1	TRBV10-3	many	NA	AISDLDSNTEAF
TRBJ1-3	TRBV18	NA	NA	ASSSVLEDSGNTIY
TRBJ1-5	TRBV12-3/TRBV12-4	many	TRBD1	ASSSQGVGNQPQH
TRBJ1-1	TRBV29-1	many	NA	SVVSGVKAF
TRBJ2-7	TRBV20-1	many	TRBD2	SLPRGGSYEQY
TRBJ2-1	TRBV20-1	NA	TRBD2	SASPGLAAGGNEQF
TRBJ2-2	TRBV20-1	NA	TRBD2	SARDSGRLTGELF
TRBJ1-6	TRBV20-1	once	NA	SARERGPLALYNSPLH
TRBJ2-7	TRBV5-4	many	TRBD1	ASTQQGAGVYEQY
TRBJ2-5	TRBV5-1	NA	NA	ASSAGRGETQY
TRBJ2-1	TRBV5-1	many	TRBD2	ASSPSSGRTYNEQF
TRBJ2-3	TRBV5-8	NA	NA	AMSLVGADTQY
TRBJ2-4	TRBV20-1	many	TRBD1	SAGPGTGVNIQY
TRBJ2-6	TRBV29-1	many	NA	SVGGYGANVLT
TRBJ2-1	TRBV20-1	NA	NA	SASGRALNEQF
TRBJ2-7	TRBV18	NA	TRBD1	ASSPSARDSYEQY
TRBJ1-1	TRBV4-1	many	NA	ASHNTLNTEAF
TRBJ2-7	TRBV20-1	medium-sized	TRBD2	SANPSGLTYEQY
TRBJ2-7	TRBV10-3	NA	TRBD1	AISATGTDEQY
TRBJ1-1	TRBV18	many	NA	ASSPPPYGANTEAF
TRBJ2-1	TRBV7-7	many	NA	ASSSVGLHNEQF
TRBJ1-1	TRBV7-2	NA	NA	ASRPTSMNTEAF
TRBJ1-2	TRBV29-1	NA	NA	SVEAQGLAYGYT
TRBJ2-5	TRBV5-1	many	TRBD1	ASSLEGTGGLKTQY
TRBJ1-1	TRBV12-3/TRBV12-4	many	NA	ASSLGQGHTEAF
TRBJ2-2	TRBV12-3/TRBV12-4	many	NA	ATRRGFDTGELF
TRBJ2-3	TRBV20-1	NA	NA	SAPAGDTQY
TRBJ2-1	TRBV20-1	few	NA	SARLRWNEQF
TRBJ2-5	TRBV6-2/TRBV6-3	NA	NA	ASSARRLETQY
TRBJ2-5	TRBV11-2	once	NA	ASSLELDLGYQETQY
TRBJ2-6	TRBV12-3/TRBV12-4	few	NA	ASSLTGFLT
TRBJ2-7	TRBV5-1	NA	NA	ASSWDGTPHREQY
TRBJ2-1	TRBV6-6	NA	TRBD1	ASNDRGYNEQF
TRBJ2-2	TRBV7-7	many	NA	ASSPGIDNTGELF
TRBJ1-1	TRBV18	many	NA	ASSALGGGAEAF
TRBJ2-1	TRBV12-3/TRBV12-4	NA	NA	AITLGPENPYNEQF
TRBJ2-7	TRBV3-1	few	NA	ASSQDVGPFYEQY
TRBJ2-7	TRBV13	many	NA	ASSSQGIGGQY
TRBJ2-3	TRBV6-5	NA	NA	ASSYSSRSTDTQY
TRBJ2-1	TRBV20-1	NA	NA	SAASGSYYNEQF
TRBJ2-3	TRBV20-1	few	TRBD2	SAPASGSVADTQY
TRBJ2-1	TRBV7-6	few	NA	ASSLDLFQRTPGYNEQF
TRBJ1-5	TRBV10-3	many	NA	AISDSVYSNQPQH
TRBJ2-7	TRBV10-3	medium-sized	TRBD1	AIRGTAYEQY